The rows below give T cell receptor beta chains drawn from one sample of a study of blood T cells in healthy people across ages. TCRdb re-derived calls from the 5' RACE reads in MiXCR, one entry per CDR3 protein. The sample holds 580,000 or so distinct CDR3 sequences, less than 60% seen once. The specimen was blood. The receptors come from a man at least 80 years old in good health. Both conserved end residues are part of each CDR3. Each record gives: V gene, J gene, CDR3 protein.

>TRBV20-1|TRBJ2-3
CSASYVGLAELTDTQYF
>TRBV29-1|TRBJ1-1
CSVMTGPMNTEAFF
>TRBV6-6|TRBJ1-1
CASSLGQGVANTEAFF
>TRBV9|TRBJ2-3
CASTHSSFSTDTQYF
>TRBV20-1|TRBJ1-1
CSASHIRMNTEAFF
>TRBV6-2/TRBV6-3|TRBJ1-4
CASSYSAQGHEKLFF
>TRBV28|TRBJ1-6
CASRGRSSYNSPLHF
>TRBV20-1|TRBJ1-2
CSAKEVGSGGGRGYTF
>TRBV20-1|TRBJ2-7
CSASRAGLLSSYEQYF
>TRBV2|TRBJ2-3
CASSASTRNTQYF
>TRBV12-3/TRBV12-4|TRBJ2-7
CASSFGAEQYF
>TRBV5-1|TRBJ2-2
CASSLGHANTGELFF
>TRBV6-5|TRBJ2-3
CASSSSGRSTDTQYF
>TRBV28|TRBJ1-1
CASSLRVRAEAFF
>TRBV7-6|TRBJ1-6
CASSRRLNSPLHF
>TRBV7-2|TRBJ1-4
CASSPNGQGEKLFF
>TRBV7-2|TRBJ2-1
CASSFGQGRFF
>TRBV7-2|TRBJ1-6
CASSKWDRRNSPLHF
>TRBV4-3|TRBJ1-2
CASSQDFERGRRGGYTF
>TRBV6-6|TRBJ2-7
CASSPGGRTYEQYF
>TRBV5-1|TRBJ2-1
CASSFSAHNEQFF
>TRBV4-1|NA
CASSPRTASLSEQYF
>TRBV20-1|TRBJ2-1
CSARVLAGHNEQFF
>TRBV20-1|TRBJ1-1
CSARRQGSNTEAFF
>TRBV5-1|TRBJ2-3
CASSSGQGLTDTQYF
>TRBV2|TRBJ1-6
CASIVGRALHF
>TRBV24-1|TRBJ2-1
CATSDLMGNERFF
>TRBV4-1|TRBJ2-1
CASSQEQDYGETQFF
>TRBV12-3/TRBV12-4|TRBJ2-7
CASSKSNEQYF
>TRBV7-9|TRBJ1-4
CASSPIQGARVRLFF
>TRBV12-3/TRBV12-4|TRBJ2-7
CASSLGQGVRYEQYF
>TRBV7-2|TRBJ2-7
CASSLTGYLSYEQYF
>TRBV7-9|TRBJ2-6
CASALGGANVLTF
>TRBV6-1|TRBJ2-3
CASSEAGGPTDTQYF
>TRBV7-3|TRBJ2-1
CASSLNFMGEQFF
>TRBV7-3|TRBJ2-1
CASSPGRSQDNEQFF
>TRBV6-5|TRBJ1-3
CASSYSSLVVGNTIYF
>TRBV7-2|TRBJ1-1
CASSPGLSNTEAFF
>TRBV18|TRBJ2-3
CASSPAGLGSTDTQYF
>TRBV7-2|TRBJ2-1
CASSPGLAGGGPRNEQFF
>TRBV24-1|TRBJ2-1
CATSEAGGPYNEQFF
>TRBV2|TRBJ1-2
CASTPRGVSYGYTF
>TRBV7-3|TRBJ1-1
CASTAGPGTEAFF
>TRBV20-1|TRBJ2-7
CSASVTSGRAHEQYF
>TRBV28|TRBJ2-4
CASSLPGVGDIQYF
>TRBV4-3|TRBJ1-4
CASSRMMVDRGRVEKLFF
>TRBV5-1|NA
CASSLAGTGPHEQYF
>TRBV3-1|TRBJ1-2
CASSPRSAANYGYTF
>TRBV5-1|TRBJ1-1
CASSPTGELAFF
>TRBV2|TRBJ2-3
CASSTTGVSTDTRYF
>TRBV20-1|TRBJ2-7
CSAREGTGGYEQYF
>TRBV20-1|TRBJ1-5
CSATLLTSSPLSNQPQHF
>TRBV4-1|TRBJ2-6
CASSQGQTGIGSGANVLTF
>TRBV20-1|TRBJ2-1
CSARWTSVSYNEQFF
>TRBV6-6|TRBJ2-1
CASMGPYNEQFF
>TRBV29-1|TRBJ2-3
CSAGALTDTQYF
>TRBV5-1|TRBJ1-1
CASSGARQQGMNTEAFF
>TRBV20-1|TRBJ2-7
CSARVLAGGLAREQYF
>TRBV29-1|TRBJ2-7
CSVEGQGRYEQYF